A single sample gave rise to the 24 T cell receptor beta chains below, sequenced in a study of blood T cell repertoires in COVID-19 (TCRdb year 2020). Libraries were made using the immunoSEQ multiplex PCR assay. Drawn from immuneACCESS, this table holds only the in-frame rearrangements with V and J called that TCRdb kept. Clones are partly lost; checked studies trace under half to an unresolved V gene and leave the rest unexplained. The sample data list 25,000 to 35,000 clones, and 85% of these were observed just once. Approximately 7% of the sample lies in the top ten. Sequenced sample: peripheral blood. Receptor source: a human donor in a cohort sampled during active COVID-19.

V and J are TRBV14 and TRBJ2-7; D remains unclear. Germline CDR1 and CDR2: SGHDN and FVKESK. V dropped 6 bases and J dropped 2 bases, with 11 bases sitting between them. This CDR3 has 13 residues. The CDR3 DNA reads TGTGCCAGCAGTCCTAGTTGGGCCTACGAGCAGTACTTC. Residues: CASSPSWAYEQYF. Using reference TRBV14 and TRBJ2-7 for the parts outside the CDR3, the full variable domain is EAGVTQFPSHSVIEKGQTVTLRCDPISGHDNLYWYRRVMGKEIKFLLHFVKESKQDESGMPNNRFLAERTGGTYSTLKVQPAELEDSGVYFCASSPSWAYEQYFGPGTRLTVT.

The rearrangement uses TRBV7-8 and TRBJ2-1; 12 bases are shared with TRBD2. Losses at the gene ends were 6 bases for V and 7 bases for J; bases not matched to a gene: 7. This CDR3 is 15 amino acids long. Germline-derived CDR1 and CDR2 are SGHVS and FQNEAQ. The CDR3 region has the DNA TGTGCCAGCAGAAGACTAGCGGGAGTCGAAAATGAGCAGTTCTTC. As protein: CASRRLAGVENEQFF.

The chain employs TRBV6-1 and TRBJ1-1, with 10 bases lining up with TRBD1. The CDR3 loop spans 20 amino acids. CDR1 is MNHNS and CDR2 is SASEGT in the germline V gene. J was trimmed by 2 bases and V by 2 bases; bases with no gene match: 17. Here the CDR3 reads CASSENRGQGVVGKNTEAFF. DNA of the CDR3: TGTGCCAGCAGTGAAAACCGAGGACAGGGGGTAGTAGGGAAAAACACTGAAGCTTTCTTT.

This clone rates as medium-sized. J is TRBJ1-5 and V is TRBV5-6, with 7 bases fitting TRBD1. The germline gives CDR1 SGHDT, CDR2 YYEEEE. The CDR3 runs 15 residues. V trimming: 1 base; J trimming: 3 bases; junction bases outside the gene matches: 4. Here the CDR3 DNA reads TGTGCCAGCAGCTTGACCGGACAGGACAATCAGCCCCAGCATTTT. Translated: CASSLTGQDNQPQHF.

The CDR3 reads CASSEGGTYNEQFF. The CDR3 bases are TGCGCCAGCAGTGAGGGGGGCACCTACAATGAGCAGTTCTTC. V gene TRBV10-1 combines with J gene TRBJ2-1; perhaps TRBD1 as D (6 bases). The V gene lost 2 bases and the J gene lost 2 bases, with 7 bases spanning the gap. The CDR3 runs to 14 residues. Germline V gene data show CDR1 as WNHNN and CDR2 as SYGVQD (reference sequence).

DNA of the CDR3: TGTGCCAGCACACAGGGGTGGGGAACCGGGGAGCTGTTTTTT. Amino acid sequence: CASTQGWGTGELFF. The V gene is TRBV6-5, the J gene TRBJ2-2, with 7 bases that match TRBD1. In germline, CDR1 is MNHEY, CDR2 SVGAGI. With V trimmed by 7 bases and J by 5 bases, 7 bases remained unmatched. This CDR3 has 14 amino acids.

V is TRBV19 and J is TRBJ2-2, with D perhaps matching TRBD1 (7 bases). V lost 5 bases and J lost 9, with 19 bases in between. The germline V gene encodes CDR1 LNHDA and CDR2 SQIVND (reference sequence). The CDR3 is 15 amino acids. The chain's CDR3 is CASSEEGAFSWELFF. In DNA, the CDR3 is TGTGCCAGTAGTGAGGAGGGGGCGTTCAGCTGGGAGCTGTTTTTT.

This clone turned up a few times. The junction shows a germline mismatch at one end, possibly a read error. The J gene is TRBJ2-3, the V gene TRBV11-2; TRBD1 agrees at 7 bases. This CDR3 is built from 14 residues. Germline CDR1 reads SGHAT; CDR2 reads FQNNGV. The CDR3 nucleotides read TGTGCCTCGGCCGTCAGGGGGAGCAGAGATACGCAGTATTTT. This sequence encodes CASAVRGSRDTQYF.

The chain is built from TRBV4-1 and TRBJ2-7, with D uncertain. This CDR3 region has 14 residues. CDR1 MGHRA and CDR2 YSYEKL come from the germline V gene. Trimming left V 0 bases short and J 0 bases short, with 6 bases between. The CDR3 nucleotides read TGCGCCAGCAGCCAAGAACAGATCTCCTACGAGCAGTACTTC. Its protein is CASSQEQISYEQYF.

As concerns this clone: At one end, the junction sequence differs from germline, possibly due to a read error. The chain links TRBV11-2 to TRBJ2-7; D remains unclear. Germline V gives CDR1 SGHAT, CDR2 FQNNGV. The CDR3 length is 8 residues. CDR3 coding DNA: TGTGCCAGCAGCCCTCGTAACTTC. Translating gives CASSPRNF.

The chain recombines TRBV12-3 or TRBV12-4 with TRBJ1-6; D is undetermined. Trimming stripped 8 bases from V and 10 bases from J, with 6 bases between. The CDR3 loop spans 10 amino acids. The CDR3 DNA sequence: TGTGCCAGCGGAGGGTCACCCCTCCACTTT. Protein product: CASGGSPLHF.

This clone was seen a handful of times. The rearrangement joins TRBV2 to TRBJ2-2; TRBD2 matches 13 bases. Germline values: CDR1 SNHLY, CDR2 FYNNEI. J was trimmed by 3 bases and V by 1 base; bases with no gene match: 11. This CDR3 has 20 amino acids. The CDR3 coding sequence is TGTGCCAGCAGTGAAGAAAATGGACTAGCGGGAGAGGGGGACACCGGGGAGCTGTTTTTT. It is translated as CASSEENGLAGEGDTGELFF.

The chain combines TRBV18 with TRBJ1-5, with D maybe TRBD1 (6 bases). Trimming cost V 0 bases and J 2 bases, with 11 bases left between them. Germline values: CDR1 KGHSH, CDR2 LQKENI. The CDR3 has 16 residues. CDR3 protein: CASSPPAGVGNQPQHF. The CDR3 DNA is TGTGCCAGCTCACCACCCGCAGGGGTAGGCAATCAGCCCCAGCATTTT.

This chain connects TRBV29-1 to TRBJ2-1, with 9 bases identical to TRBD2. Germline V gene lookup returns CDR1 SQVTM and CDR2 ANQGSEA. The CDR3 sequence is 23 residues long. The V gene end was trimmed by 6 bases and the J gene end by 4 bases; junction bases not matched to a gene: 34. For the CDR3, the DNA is TGCAGCGTGGGGGAAAGAGTTAGCAGGGGCGGACTAGCGACCTCGTTGTTATACAATGAGCAGTTCTTC. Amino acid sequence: CSVGERVSRGGLATSLLYNEQFF.

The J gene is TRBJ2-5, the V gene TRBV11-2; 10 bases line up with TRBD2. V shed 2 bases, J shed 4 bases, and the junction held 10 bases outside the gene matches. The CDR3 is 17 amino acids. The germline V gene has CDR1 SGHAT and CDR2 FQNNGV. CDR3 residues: CASSLWVAGGSGETQYF. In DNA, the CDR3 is TGTGCCAGCAGCTTATGGGTAGCGGGAGGTAGTGGAGAGACCCAGTACTTC.

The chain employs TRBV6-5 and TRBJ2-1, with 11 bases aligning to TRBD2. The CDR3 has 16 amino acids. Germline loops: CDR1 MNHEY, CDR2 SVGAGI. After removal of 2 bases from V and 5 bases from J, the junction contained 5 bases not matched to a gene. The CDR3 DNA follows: TGTGCCAGCAGTTACGAACTAGCGGGAGTTAACAATGAGCAGTTCTTC. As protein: CASSYELAGVNNEQFF.

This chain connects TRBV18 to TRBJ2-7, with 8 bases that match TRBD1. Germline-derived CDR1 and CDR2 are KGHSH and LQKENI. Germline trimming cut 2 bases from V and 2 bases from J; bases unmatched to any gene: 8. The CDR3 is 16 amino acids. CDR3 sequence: CASSPESGTGAYEQYF. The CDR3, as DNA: TGTGCCAGCTCACCAGAATCTGGGACAGGCGCCTACGAGCAGTACTTC. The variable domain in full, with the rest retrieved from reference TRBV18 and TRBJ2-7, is NAGVMQNPRHLVRRRGQEARLRCSPMKGHSHVYWYRQLPEEGLKFMVYLQKENIIDESGMPKERFSAEFPKEGPSILRIQQVVRGDSAAYFCASSPESGTGAYEQYFGPGTRLTVT.

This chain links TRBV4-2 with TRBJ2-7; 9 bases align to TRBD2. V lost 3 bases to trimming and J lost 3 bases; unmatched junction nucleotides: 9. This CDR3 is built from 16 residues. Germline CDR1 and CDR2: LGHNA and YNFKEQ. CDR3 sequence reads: CASSHPGLALGYEQYF. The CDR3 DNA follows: TGTGCCAGCAGCCACCCGGGACTAGCTTTGGGCTACGAGCAGTACTTC.

As DNA, the CDR3 is TGTGCCAGCAGTTGGACAGGGAGACAGCCCCAGCATTTT. Its protein product is CASSWTGRQPQHF. The genes are TRBV12-3 or TRBV12-4 and TRBJ1-5; 8 bases map to TRBD1. The CDR3 length is 13 residues. Germline trimming cut 4 bases from V and 7 bases from J; bases unmatched to any gene: 3.

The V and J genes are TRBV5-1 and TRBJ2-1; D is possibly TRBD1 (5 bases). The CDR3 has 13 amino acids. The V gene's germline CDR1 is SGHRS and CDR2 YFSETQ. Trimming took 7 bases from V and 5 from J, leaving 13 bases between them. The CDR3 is CASGHGVNNEQFF. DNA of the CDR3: TGCGCCAGCGGACATGGTGTGAACAATGAGCAGTTCTTC.

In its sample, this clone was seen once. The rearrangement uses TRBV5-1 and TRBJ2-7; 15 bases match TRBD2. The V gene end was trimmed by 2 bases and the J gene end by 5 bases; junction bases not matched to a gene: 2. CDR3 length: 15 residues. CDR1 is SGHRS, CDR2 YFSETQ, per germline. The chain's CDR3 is CASSLGLAGGNEQYF. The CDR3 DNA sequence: TGCGCCAGCAGCTTAGGACTAGCGGGAGGGAACGAGCAGTACTTC.

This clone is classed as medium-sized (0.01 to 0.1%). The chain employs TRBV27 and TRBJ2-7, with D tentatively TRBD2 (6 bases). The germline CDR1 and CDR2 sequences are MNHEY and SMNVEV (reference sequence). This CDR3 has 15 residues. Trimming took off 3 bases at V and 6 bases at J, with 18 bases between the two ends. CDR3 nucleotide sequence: TGTGCCAGCAGTTTTACGGGGGACCCGGGCGGCGAGCAGTACTTC. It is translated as CASSFTGDPGGEQYF.

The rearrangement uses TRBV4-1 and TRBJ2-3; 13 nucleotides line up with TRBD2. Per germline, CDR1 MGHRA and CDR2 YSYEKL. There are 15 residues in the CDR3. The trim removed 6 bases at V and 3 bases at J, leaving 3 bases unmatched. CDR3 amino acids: CASRGLAGNTDTQYF. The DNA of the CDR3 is TGCGCCAGCAGGGGACTAGCGGGAAATACAGATACGCAGTATTTT.

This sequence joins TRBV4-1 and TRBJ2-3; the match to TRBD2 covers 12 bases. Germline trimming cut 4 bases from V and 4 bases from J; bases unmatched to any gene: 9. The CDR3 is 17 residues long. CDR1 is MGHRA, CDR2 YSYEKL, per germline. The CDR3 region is CASSLYSSGGASDTQYF. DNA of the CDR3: TGCGCCAGCAGCCTATACTCTAGCGGGGGGGCCTCAGATACGCAGTATTTT.